This passage covers 25 T cell receptor beta chains from one sample sequenced in a study of T-cell memory formation after mild COVID-19. A single record per CDR3 protein comes from TCRdb applying MiXCR to the 5' RACE reads. The sample carries about 610,000 distinct CDR3 sequences, approximately 15% recorded once. Input material: PBMCs or a T cell subset sorted from them (not recorded which). The source is an adult woman who had mild COVID-19 (a few samples of this study predate the infection). Cell type and time point are not known.

This clonotype came up a few times. Here the CDR3 reads CASSYMGLASDEQYF. The CDR3 DNA reads as TGTGCCAGCAGTTATATGGGACTAGCGAGCGACGAGCAGTACTTC. The chain employs TRBV6-2 or TRBV6-3 and TRBJ2-7; 10 bases fit TRBD2. This CDR3 has 15 amino acids. V was clipped by 3 bases and J by 5 bases; unmatched bases: 7. Per germline, CDR1 MNHEY and CDR2 SVGEGT.

The chain links TRBV4-2 to TRBJ2-1; 8 bases match TRBD1. Germline assignment: CDR1 LGHNA and CDR2 YNFKEQ. With V trimmed by 3 bases and J by 0 bases, 4 bases remained unmatched. This CDR3 is built from 16 residues. The CDR3: CASSQYTGGSYNEQFF. CDR3 coding DNA: TGTGCCAGCAGCCAGTATACAGGGGGCTCCTACAATGAGCAGTTCTTC.

Worth noting for this clonotype: One end of the junction is discordant with germline, which a read error may explain. V is TRBV6-6 and J is TRBJ2-1, with 11 nucleotides matching TRBD2. Germline CDR1 and CDR2: MNHNY and SVGAGI (reference sequence). The CDR3 is made up of 14 amino acids. The CDR3 DNA reads as TGTGCCAGCAGTTACACCCCGGGACTAGCGGATGAGTCCTTC. Encoded protein: CASSYTPGLADESF.

This clonotype was seen a few times. The rearrangement links TRBV21-1 to TRBJ2-7; the table names TRBD1, a call not compared with the DNA. TRBV21-1 is marked as a pseudogene. The CDR3 sequence is 14 residues long. The CDR3 protein is CASIPTGDFYEQYF. CDR3 sequence (DNA): TGTGCCAGCATACCGACAGGGGATTTCTACGAGCAGTACTTC.

This chain connects TRBV7-2 to TRBJ2-3; tentative D call: TRBD1 (7 bases). The CDR3 totals 15 residues. Germline CDR1 reads SGHTA; CDR2 reads FQGNSA. V lost 3 bases and J lost 2, with 12 bases in between. The CDR3 DNA follows: TGTGCCAGCAGCTTCAGGGGGGCATACACAGATACGCAGTATTTT. Translated: CASSFRGAYTDTQYF.

The chain joins TRBV7-3 to TRBJ2-2; a possible D gene is TRBD1 (7 bases). Looked up from germline, CDR1 is SGHTA and CDR2 is FQGTGA. V lost 1 base and J 6 bases, leaving 15 bases between the germline ends. CDR3 length equals 16 residues. The CDR3: CASSLRAGGTAGELFF. As DNA, the CDR3 is TGTGCCAGCAGCTTAAGAGCAGGGGGGACGGCCGGGGAGCTGTTTTTT. Looking up the rest from reference TRBV7-3 and TRBJ2-2 gives the full variable domain: GAGVSQTPSNKVTEKGKYVELRCDPISGHTALYWYRQSLGQGPEFLIYFQGTGAADDSGLPNDRFFAVRPEGSVSTLKIQRTERGDSAVYLCASSLRAGGTAGELFFGEGSRLTVL.

The CDR3 DNA sequence: TGTGCCAGCAGGGGGACAGGGTGGTCTGAAGCTTTCTTT. This translates into CASRGTGWSEAFF. This chain connects TRBV2 to TRBJ1-1; 9 nucleotides line up with TRBD1. Germline lookup yields CDR1 SNHLY and CDR2 FYNNEI. Losses at the gene ends were 6 bases for V and 6 bases for J; bases not matched to a gene: 5. CDR3 length equals 13 residues.

CDR3 DNA sequence: TGTGCCAGCAGCGTAGCCGGGACTAGCGGGGGGACTCAGTTCTTC. This gives the protein CASSVAGTSGGTQFF. V is TRBV9 and J is TRBJ2-1, with 15 bases fitting TRBD2. Germline values: CDR1 SGDLS, CDR2 YYNGEE. The trim removed 0 bases at V and 13 bases at J, leaving 5 bases unmatched. There are 15 residues in the CDR3. The full variable domain, rest sourced from reference TRBV9 and TRBJ2-1, is DSGVTQTPKHLITATGQRVTLRCSPRSGDLSVYWYQQSLDQGLQFLIQYYNGEERAKGNILERFSAQQFPDLHSELNLSSLELGDSALYFCASSVAGTSGGTQFFGPGTRLTVL.

The chain links TRBV30 to TRBJ1-2; D call uncertain. V lost 0 bases and J 6 bases, leaving 8 bases between the germline ends. This CDR3 comprises 12 residues. CDR1 GTSNPN and CDR2 SVGIG come from the germline V gene (reference sequence). CDR3 region: CAWSVVLNGYTF. In DNA form, the CDR3 reads TGTGCCTGGAGTGTCGTGCTCAATGGCTACACCTTC.

This clonotype was counted between two and nine times. The chain employs TRBV6-6 and TRBJ2-1; no clear D gene. From germline, CDR1 is MNHNY and CDR2 SVGAGI (reference sequence). V was shortened by 6 bases and J by 8 bases, with 11 bases between the two germline ends. The CDR3 runs 12 residues. The CDR3 region has the DNA TGTGCCAGCAGAAGCTACCTCCATGAGCAGTTCTTC. This codes for CASRSYLHEQFF.

This clonotype was detected a few times. V usage is TRBV29-1 and J usage is TRBJ2-1; TRBD1 agrees at 8 bases. Unmatched junction bases numbered 5, after V lost 8 bases and J lost 5 bases. This CDR3 contains 12 residues. Germline V gene data show CDR1 as SQVTM and CDR2 as ANQGSEA. The CDR3 coding sequence is TGCAGCACTCTGGACAGGGACAATGAGCAGTTCTTC. Protein product: CSTLDRDNEQFF.

This clonotype was observed a few times. This chain uses TRBV6-5 with TRBJ2-7, with TRBD1 matching 8 bases. V trimming: 8 bases; J trimming: 0 bases; junction bases outside the gene matches: 6. Germline CDR1 MNHEY, CDR2 SVGAGI. CDR3 length: 14 residues. CDR3 coding DNA: TGTGCCAGCCGGGTCGGGACAGGCTCCTACGAGCAGTACTTC. Amino acids: CASRVGTGSYEQYF.

This clonotype was observed a few times. The V gene is TRBV7-9, the J gene TRBJ2-1, with 12 bases matching TRBD2. With V trimmed by 4 bases and J by 4 bases, 8 bases remained unmatched. The CDR3 spans 17 residues. The germline V gene has CDR1 SEHNR and CDR2 FQNEAQ (reference sequence). CDR3 loop: CASSSTTSGSPYNEQFF. The CDR3 nucleotides read TGTGCCAGCAGCTCGACGACTAGCGGGAGTCCTTACAATGAGCAGTTCTTC.

This clonotype was counted at least ten times. This chain connects TRBV12-3 or TRBV12-4 to TRBJ2-2, with D uncertain. V was clipped by 4 bases and J by 3 bases, with 0 bases between them. CDR3 size: 11 residues. Written as DNA, the CDR3 is TGTGCCAGCAGTTACACCGGGGAGCTGTTTTTT. This sequence encodes CASSYTGELFF.

This clonotype was detected many times. CDR3 DNA: TGCGCCAGCAGCGGCCGGGACAGGGGAGAGACCCAGTACTTC. It codes for CASSGRDRGETQYF. This chain uses TRBV5-1 with TRBJ2-5; TRBD1 matches at 10 bases. The CDR3 length is 14 residues. Germline CDR1 is SGHRS and CDR2 is YFSETQ. V lost 4 bases and J lost 4; bases outside the gene matches: 4.

The sample holds a few counts of this clonotype. The chain couples TRBV18 to TRBJ2-1; the match to TRBD2 covers 11 bases. The germline V gene encodes CDR1 KGHSH and CDR2 LQKENI. Germline trimming cut 3 bases from V and 10 bases from J; bases unmatched to any gene: 8. The CDR3 runs 15 residues. The CDR3 nucleotides read TGTGCCAGCTCACCCCCGGGGACTAGCGGAGGGGAGCAGTTCTTC. The encoded protein is CASSPPGTSGGEQFF.

The chain couples TRBV18 to TRBJ2-1, with 14 bases matching TRBD2. J lost 7 bases, V lost 1 base, and 6 bases had no gene match. This CDR3 region has 17 residues. From germline, CDR1 is KGHSH and CDR2 LQKENI. DNA for the CDR3: TGTGCCAGCTCACCACTACCCGGGACTAGCGGGAGTAATGAGCAGTTCTTC. Amino acids: CASSPLPGTSGSNEQFF.

The chain joins TRBV12-3 or TRBV12-4 to TRBJ1-5; D uncertain. Between the trimmed V and J ends, which lost 3 bases and 9 bases, there was a span of 9 bases. CDR3 length: 12 amino acids. CDR3 loop: CASSLWARPQHF. CDR3 bases: TGTGCCAGCAGTTTGTGGGCCCGGCCCCAGCATTTT.

This clonotype appeared a few times. V gene TRBV18 combines with J gene TRBJ2-5, with 7 bases lining up with TRBD2. Germline CDR1 and CDR2: KGHSH and LQKENI. The ends lost 2 bases at V and 2 bases at J; junction bases unmatched: 5. CDR3 size: 15 residues. CDR3 sequence reads: CASSPGSGVQETQYF. The CDR3, as DNA: TGTGCCAGCTCACCAGGAAGCGGGGTACAAGAGACCCAGTACTTC.

The chain uses TRBV7-3 and TRBJ1-2, with D maybe TRBD1 (5 bases). Germline V CDR1 and CDR2: SGHTA, FQGTGA. The ends were cut back, 5 bases at V and 4 bases at J, with 14 bases in the middle. This CDR3 spans 14 amino acids. The chain's CDR3 is CASSPDSGSYGYTF. DNA for the CDR3: TGTGCCAGCAGCCCTGACAGCGGAAGCTATGGCTACACCTTC.

The chain combines TRBV5-5 with TRBJ2-7; tentatively, D is TRBD1 (6 bases). The CDR3 spans 15 residues. V was clipped by 0 bases and J by 3 bases, with 13 bases between them. From germline, CDR1 is SGHKS and CDR2 YYEKEE (reference sequence). DNA for the CDR3: TGTGCCAGCAGCTTGGCTCCGGGACAAAACTACGAGCAGTACTTC. Protein: CASSLAPGQNYEQYF.

This clonotype was observed a few times. Written as DNA, the CDR3 is TGCGCCAGCAGAAGGGGAGGCCCCTACAATGAGCAGTTCTTC. Amino acid sequence: CASRRGGPYNEQFF. This chain uses TRBV5-1 with TRBJ2-1; TRBD2 is a possible D gene (6 bases). Trimming took off 5 bases at V and 2 bases at J, with 11 bases between the two ends. The CDR3 runs to 14 residues. CDR1 SGHRS and CDR2 YFSETQ come from the germline V gene.

This rearrangement joins TRBV7-9 to TRBJ1-3; 7 nucleotides match TRBD1. The CDR3 is 17 amino acids. The V gene's germline CDR1 is SEHNR and CDR2 FQNEAQ (reference sequence). V was clipped by 5 bases and J by 0 bases; unmatched bases: 10. CDR3 DNA sequence: TGTGCCAGCAGCCAGCGACAGGGACAAAGCTCTGGAAACACCATATATTTT. Amino acids: CASSQRQGQSSGNTIYF.

The chain has TRBV4-1 and TRBJ2-1, with D perhaps matching TRBD1 or TRBD2 (6 bases each). There are 15 residues in the CDR3. Trimming took off 1 base at V and 6 bases at J, with 13 bases between the two ends. Germline loops: CDR1 MGHRA, CDR2 YSYEKL. The CDR3 sequence: CASSQVGGGSNEQFF. For the CDR3, the DNA is TGCGCCAGCAGCCAAGTCGGGGGCGGATCCAATGAGCAGTTCTTC.

A note on this clonotype: This may arise from a read error, as a much more abundant clone is one base away. The J gene is TRBJ2-7, the V gene TRBV6-2 or TRBV6-3; D remains ambiguous. The CDR3 loop spans 12 amino acids. The V gene's germline CDR1 is MNHEY and CDR2 SVGEGT. V was trimmed by 0 bases and J by 2 bases, leaving 2 bases between them. The CDR3: CASSYSPYEQYF. The CDR3 nucleotides read TGTGCCAGCAGTTACTCCCCCTACGAGCAGTACTTC.